These T cell receptor beta chains were read from a single sample in a study of T cell repertoires in cytomegalovirus infection. TCRdb itself ran the reads through MiXCR, one entry per CDR3 protein. The table shows 150,000 to 200,000 distinct CDR3 sequences, with approximately 28% occurring only once. Sequenced material: PBMCs. These receptors all stem from a human donor in good health (CMV status not recorded). Some clones in this sample may be carry-over from other donors' samples. CDR3s include the opening cysteine and the closing phenylalanine or tryptophan. Fields, in order: J gene, V gene, CDR3 protein.

TRBJ2-7	TRBV7-2	CASSLSGGVDEQYF
TRBJ1-1	TRBV29-1	CSVEVASNTEAFF
TRBJ2-3	TRBV7-3	CASSLGQEWADTQYF
TRBJ2-1	TRBV7-9	CASISDPKPYNEQFF
TRBJ1-1	TRBV19	CASSIRPVSNTEAFF
TRBJ2-5	TRBV27	CASSPRRGETQYF
TRBJ2-7	TRBV7-6	CASSPRLQSYEQYF
TRBJ2-3	TRBV7-2	CASSLWRPTDTQYF
TRBJ1-6	TRBV29-1	CSVGQPNSPLHF
TRBJ1-2	TRBV7-2	CASSPRGGRGYTF
TRBJ2-2	TRBV14	CASSQETGVSTGELFF
TRBJ1-6	TRBV20-1	CSARVTGRAWSPLHF
TRBJ2-5	TRBV5-4	CASSLMGVRETQYF
TRBJ1-1	TRBV7-2	CASSLRGASGTEAFF
TRBJ2-2	TRBV7-9	CASSSSGGARTGELFF
TRBJ1-5	TRBV7-8	CASSPGGISQPQHF
TRBJ2-2	TRBV7-8	CASSLVTPTGELFF
TRBJ2-7	TRBV15	CATSSVLDDSYEQYF
TRBJ2-1	TRBV7-2	CASSLVVEDVQFF
TRBJ1-1	TRBV9	CASSPHGGVSTEAFF
TRBJ1-2	TRBV29-1	CSASEGGGYGYTF
TRBJ2-5	TRBV6-2/TRBV6-3	CASRGETQYF
TRBJ1-1	TRBV7-9	CASSGPSTGGGNTEAFF
TRBJ1-4	TRBV30	CAWRPIGNEKLFF
TRBJ1-3	TRBV7-8	CASSHPTARDSGNTIYF
TRBJ2-1	TRBV18	CASSPSTVEANEQFF
TRBJ2-1	TRBV12-3/TRBV12-4	CASRGSEQSYNEQFF
TRBJ1-1	TRBV13	CASKSEVNTEAFF
TRBJ2-3	TRBV7-2	CASSLASYTQYF
TRBJ1-2	TRBV6-5	CASRTGTSGYTF
TRBJ1-2	TRBV7-2	CASSLEGPSGYGYTF
TRBJ1-2	TRBV10-3	CAISDPTTWGYTF
TRBJ1-2	TRBV28	CASSSSGNYGYTF